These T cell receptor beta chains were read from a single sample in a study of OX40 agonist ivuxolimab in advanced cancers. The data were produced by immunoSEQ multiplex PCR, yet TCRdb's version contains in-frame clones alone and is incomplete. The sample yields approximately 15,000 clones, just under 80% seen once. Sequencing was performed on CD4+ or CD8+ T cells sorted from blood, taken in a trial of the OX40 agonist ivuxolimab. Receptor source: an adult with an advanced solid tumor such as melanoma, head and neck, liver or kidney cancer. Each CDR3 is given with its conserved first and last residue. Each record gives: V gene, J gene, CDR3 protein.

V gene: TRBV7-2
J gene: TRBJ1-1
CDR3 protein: CASSAGQGNTEAFF

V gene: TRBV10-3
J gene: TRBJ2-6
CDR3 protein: CAIGETGHYSGANVLTF

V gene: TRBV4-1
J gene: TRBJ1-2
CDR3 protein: CASSQERGIWGYTF

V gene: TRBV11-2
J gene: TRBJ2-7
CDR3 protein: CASSGVGLAGYEQYF

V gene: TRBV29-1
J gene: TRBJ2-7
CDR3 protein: CSVEYGSSRGEQYF

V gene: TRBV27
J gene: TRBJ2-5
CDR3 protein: CASGGAGETQYF

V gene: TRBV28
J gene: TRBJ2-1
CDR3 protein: CASSRQVRSYNEQFF

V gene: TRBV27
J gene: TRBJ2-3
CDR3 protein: CASSLGSTDTQYF

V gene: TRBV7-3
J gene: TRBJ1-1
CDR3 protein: CASSCRDRVGTEAFF

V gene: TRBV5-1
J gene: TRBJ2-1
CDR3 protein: CASSRGSLGGFSEQFF

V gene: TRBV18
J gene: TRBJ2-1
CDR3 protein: CASSLSGTGWNEQFF

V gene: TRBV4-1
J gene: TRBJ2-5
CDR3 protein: CASSQTGTGDETQYF

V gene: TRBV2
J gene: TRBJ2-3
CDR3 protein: CACYRATDTQYF

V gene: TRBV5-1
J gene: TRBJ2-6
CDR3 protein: CASSSSLALSGANVLTF

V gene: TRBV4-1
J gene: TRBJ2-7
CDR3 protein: CASSHEPGLSNGEQYF

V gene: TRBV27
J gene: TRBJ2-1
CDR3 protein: CASKGAQEMDYNEQFF

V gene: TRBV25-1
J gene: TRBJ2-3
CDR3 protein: CASSDGTSGSGEDTQYF

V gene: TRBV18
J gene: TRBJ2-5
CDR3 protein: CASSPEAQETQYF

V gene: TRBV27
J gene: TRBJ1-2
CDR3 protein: CASRSGQHGYTF

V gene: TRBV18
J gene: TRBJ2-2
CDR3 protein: CASSPRDLLNTGELFF

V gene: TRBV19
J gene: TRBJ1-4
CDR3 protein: CASSFRDRPFATNEKLFF

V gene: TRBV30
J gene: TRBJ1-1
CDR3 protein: CAWRTRDSRSTEAFF

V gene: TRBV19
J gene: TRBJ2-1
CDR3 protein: CASSTQPVKIINEQFF

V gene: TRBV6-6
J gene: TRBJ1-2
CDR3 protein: CASSWGPRYGYTF

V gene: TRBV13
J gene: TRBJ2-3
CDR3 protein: CASSRRDTQYF

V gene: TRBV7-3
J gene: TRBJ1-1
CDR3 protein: CASSLGGDTEAFF

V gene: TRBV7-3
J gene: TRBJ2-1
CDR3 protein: CASSPGGSYNEQFF

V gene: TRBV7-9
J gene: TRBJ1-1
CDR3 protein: CASSLASGPRGTEAFF

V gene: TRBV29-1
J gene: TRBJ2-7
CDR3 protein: CSVEEGPLGEQYF

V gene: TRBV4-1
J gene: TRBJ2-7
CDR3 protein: CASSHGAGEGDEQYF

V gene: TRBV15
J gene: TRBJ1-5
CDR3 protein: CATSTNRAGENQPQHF

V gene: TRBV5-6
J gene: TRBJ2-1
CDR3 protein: CASSLGVEQFF

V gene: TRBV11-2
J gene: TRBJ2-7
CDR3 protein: CASSLGRESSYEQYF

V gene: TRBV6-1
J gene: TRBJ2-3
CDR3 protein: CASSAGSTDTQYF

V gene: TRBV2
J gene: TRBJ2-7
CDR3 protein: CASSEGPSSYEQYF

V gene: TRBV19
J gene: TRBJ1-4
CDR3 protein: CASSMGGSYEKLFF

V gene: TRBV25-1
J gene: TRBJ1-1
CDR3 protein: CASSAKRGVDTEAFF

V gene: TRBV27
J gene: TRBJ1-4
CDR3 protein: CASRSGGSNEKLFF

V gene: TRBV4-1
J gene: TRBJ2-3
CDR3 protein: CASSQDTSGKTDTQYF

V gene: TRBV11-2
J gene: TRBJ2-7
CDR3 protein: CASSLDSGSWVNEQYF

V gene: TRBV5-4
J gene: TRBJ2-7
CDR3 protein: CAFESRPTYEQYF

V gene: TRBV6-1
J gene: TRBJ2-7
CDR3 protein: CASRPPTGTDYEQYF

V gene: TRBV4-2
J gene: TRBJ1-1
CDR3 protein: CASSQDPGTLSGAFF

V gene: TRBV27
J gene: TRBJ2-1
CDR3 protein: CASSPGSGGQNEQFF

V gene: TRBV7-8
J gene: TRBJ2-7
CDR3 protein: CASSRPGSSIYEQYF

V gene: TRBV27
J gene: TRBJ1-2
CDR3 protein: CASSWDRGSIYGYTF

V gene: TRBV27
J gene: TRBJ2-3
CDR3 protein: CASTSGLYTDTQYF

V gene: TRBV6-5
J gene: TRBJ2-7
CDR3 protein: CASRVQGTSGYEQYF

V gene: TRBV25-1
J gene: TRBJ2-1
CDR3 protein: CASSETQGARTYNEQFF

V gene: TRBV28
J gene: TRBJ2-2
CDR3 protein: CASSLIGQTVNTGELFF

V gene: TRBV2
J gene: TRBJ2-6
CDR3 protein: CASSLTGGTGANVLTF

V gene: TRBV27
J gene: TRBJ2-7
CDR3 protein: CASRSGPTYEQYF

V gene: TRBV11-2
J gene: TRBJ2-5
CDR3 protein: CASSLERTSDQYF

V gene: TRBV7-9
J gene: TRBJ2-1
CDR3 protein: CASSLAAYNEQFF

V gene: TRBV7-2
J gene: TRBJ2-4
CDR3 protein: CASSPTGGWGIQYF